The 25 T cell receptor beta chains below come from one sample, sequenced in a study of blood T cell repertoires in COVID-19 (dated by TCRdb to 2020 to 2021). Libraries came from the immunoSEQ multiplex PCR assay. TCRdb took over this immuneACCESS table, retaining in-frame rearrangements with V and J assigned. Such tables are incomplete; in checked studies, under half of the missing clones stem from an unresolved V gene, and the remainder is unexplained. The table for this sample lists approximately 110,000 clones; 85% of them were counted only once. Jointly, the top ten make up around 3.3% of the sample. Material: peripheral blood. These receptors were taken from a woman at least 80 years old with COVID-19, enrolled during active disease.

The chain joins TRBV28 to TRBJ1-2, with TRBD1 as a possible D gene (6 bases). V lost 9 bases, J lost 6 bases, and 23 bases lay in between. The CDR3 length is 15 residues. Germline lookup yields CDR1 MDHEN and CDR2 SYDVKM. The CDR3 DNA follows: TGTGCCAGTACGGACTGGCAGGGGAGTCAGGATGGCTACACCTTC. Translating it yields CASTDWQGSQDGYTF.

The V and J genes are TRBV27 and TRBJ2-5; D uncertain. Trimming took 4 bases from V and 2 from J, leaving 2 bases between them. Germline-derived CDR1 and CDR2 are MNHEY and SMNVEV (reference sequence). The CDR3 covers 11 residues. The CDR3 DNA reads TGTGCCAGCAGTTCGCAAGAGACCCAGTACTTC. It translates to CASSSQETQYF.

V and J are TRBV7-8 and TRBJ1-2, with D perhaps matching TRBD1 (6 bases). This CDR3 has 15 amino acids. CDR1 SGHVS and CDR2 FQNEAQ come from the germline V gene. V was trimmed by 5 bases and J by 2 bases, leaving 15 bases between them. CDR3 coding DNA: TGTGCCAGCAGCATCGGGGACACAAGAAACTATGGCTACACCTTC. Amino acid sequence: CASSIGDTRNYGYTF.

The CDR3, as DNA: TGTGCCAGCAGTAGATCGTCGACAGGAAACACCATATATTTT. This codes for CASSRSSTGNTIYF. The J gene is TRBJ1-3, the V gene TRBV6-2 or TRBV6-3; D gene ambiguous. V was trimmed by 5 bases and J by 4 bases, leaving 12 bases between them. This CDR3 is built from 14 residues. The germline gives CDR1 MNHEY, CDR2 SVGEGT.

The J gene is TRBJ2-3, the V gene TRBV18; 13 bases fit TRBD2. The CDR3 extends over 19 amino acids. J was trimmed by 4 bases and V by 3 bases; bases with no gene match: 13. Germline-derived CDR1 and CDR2 are KGHSH and LQKENI. The CDR3 nucleotides are TGTGCCAGCTCACCGATCTCTCTGACTAGCGGGAGGTTGGCAGATACGCAGTATTTT. The encoded protein is CASSPISLTSGRLADTQYF. Full variable domain (missing parts from reference TRBV18 and TRBJ2-3): NAGVMQNPRHLVRRRGQEARLRCSPMKGHSHVYWYRQLPEEGLKFMVYLQKENIIDESGMPKERFSAEFPKEGPSILRIQQVVRGDSAAYFCASSPISLTSGRLADTQYFGPGTRLTVL.

The V gene is TRBV5-1, the J gene TRBJ2-7; unclear D gene. Germline V gives CDR1 SGHRS, CDR2 YFSETQ. V was shortened by 0 bases and J by 6 bases, with 16 bases between the two germline ends. The CDR3 has 15 amino acids. CDR3 sequence: CASSLDPGLSSEQYF. DNA of the CDR3: TGCGCCAGCAGCTTGGATCCCGGGTTGTCTTCCGAGCAGTACTTC.

The V gene is TRBV9, the J gene TRBJ2-7; possibly TRBD1 for D (6 bases). With 4 bases removed from V and 3 bases from J, the gap between germline ends came to 14 bases. The CDR3 extends over 14 amino acids. CDR1 SGDLS and CDR2 YYNGEE come from the germline V gene. The CDR3 DNA sequence: TGTGCCAGCAGCATACGGACAGACTTCTACGAGCAGTACTTC. Its translation is CASSIRTDFYEQYF. The entire variable domain, with the rest obtained from reference TRBV9 and TRBJ2-7, is as follows: DSGVTQTPKHLITATGQRVTLRCSPRSGDLSVYWYQQSLDQGLQFLIQYYNGEERAKGNILERFSAQQFPDLHSELNLSSLELGDSALYFCASSIRTDFYEQYFGPGTRLTVT.

V and J are TRBV10-3 and TRBJ1-2; D gene uncertain. The CDR3 sequence is 11 residues long. The V gene lost 4 bases and the J gene lost 8 bases, with 8 bases spanning the gap. Germline CDR1 is ENHRY and CDR2 is SYGVKD. The CDR3 loop is CAISAEGGYTF. CDR3 sequence (DNA): TGTGCCATCAGTGCCGAGGGAGGCTACACCTTC.

This chain connects TRBV7-9 to TRBJ2-2, with D possibly matching TRBD2 (6 bases). Germline CDR1 SEHNR, CDR2 FQNEAQ (reference sequence). The CDR3 spans 14 residues. V was trimmed by 8 bases and J by 5 bases, leaving 15 bases between them. The CDR3 spells CASLLGGWTGELFF. CDR3 coding DNA: TGTGCCAGCCTCCTGGGGGGATGGACCGGGGAGCTGTTTTTT.

This clone was observed a single time. V gene TRBV11-1 combines with J gene TRBJ2-4, with 8 nucleotides matching TRBD1. The CDR3 is 16 residues long. CDR1 and CDR2 from the germline V gene are SGHAT and FQDESV (reference sequence). V trimming: 4 bases; J trimming: 5 bases; junction bases outside the gene matches: 10. The CDR3 loop is CASSSRTGRFENIQYF. CDR3 DNA sequence: TGTGCCAGCAGCTCCAGGACAGGGAGGTTTGAAAACATTCAGTACTTC.

The J gene is TRBJ1-1, the V gene TRBV28; D gene uncertain. The CDR3 spans 13 residues. CDR1 is MDHEN, CDR2 SYDVKM, per germline. Between the trimmed V and J ends, which lost 1 base and 8 bases, there was a span of 11 bases. The CDR3 bases are TGTGCCAGCAGTTTATCTCGACGGGGAGAAGCTTTCTTT. Translating gives CASSLSRRGEAFF. Combining the CDR3 with reference TRBV28 and TRBJ1-1 gives the whole variable domain DVKVTQSSRYLVKRTGEKVFLECVQDMDHENMFWYRQDPGLGLRLIYFSYDVKMKEKGDIPEGYSVSREKKERFSLILESASTNQTSMYLCASSLSRRGEAFFGQGTRLTVV.

The CDR3 nucleotides read TGTGCCGGGAGGACAGGGGGTAATTCACCCCTCCACTTT. Its protein product is CAGRTGGNSPLHF. The chain combines TRBV28 with TRBJ1-6; TRBD1 aligns across 10 bases. Unmatched junction bases numbered 4, after V lost 11 bases and J lost 6 bases. This CDR3 is 13 amino acids long. The germline CDR1 and CDR2 sequences are MDHEN and SYDVKM.

In this sample, this clone turned up once. V gene TRBV28 combines with J gene TRBJ2-1; 7 bases are a match to TRBD2. This CDR3 has 11 residues. V trimming: 6 bases; J trimming: 13 bases; junction bases outside the gene matches: 6. Germline V lookup: CDR1 MDHEN, CDR2 SYDVKM. CDR3 region: CASRAGLSQFF. DNA for the CDR3: TGTGCCAGCAGAGCGGGACTATCTCAGTTCTTC.

The chain joins TRBV6-5 to TRBJ2-4, with D perhaps TRBD2 (5 bases). The length of the CDR3 is 10 residues. CDR1 is MNHEY and CDR2 is SVGAGI in the germline V gene. Trimming left V 7 bases short and J 9 bases short, with 7 bases between. The CDR3 loop is CASNAGIQYF. The CDR3 nucleotides are TGTGCCAGCAACGCGGGCATTCAGTACTTC.

The J gene is TRBJ1-1, the V gene TRBV3-1 (or the pseudogene TRBV3-2), with a weak D call TRBD1 (5 bases). The germline V gene encodes CDR1 LGHDT and CDR2 YNNKEL (reference sequence). V was shortened by 4 bases and J by 8 bases, with 14 bases between the two germline ends. The CDR3 loop spans 13 amino acids. The CDR3 DNA sequence: TGTGCCAGCAGCCGCGGGACGGCCGGGGAAGCTTTCTTT. Translating it yields CASSRGTAGEAFF.

In DNA, the CDR3 is TGTGCCAGCAGTTATACAGGGGGTTCCTACGAGCAGTACTTC. This gives the protein CASSYTGGSYEQYF. The rearrangement joins TRBV2 to TRBJ2-7; 8 bases line up with TRBD1. J gave up 1 base and V 5 bases, and 4 bases lay outside the gene matches. CDR1 is SNHLY and CDR2 is FYNNEI in the germline V gene. This CDR3 spans 14 amino acids.

The chain employs TRBV6-1 and TRBJ2-3; D is ambiguous. This CDR3 spans 17 amino acids. Germline values: CDR1 MNHNS, CDR2 SASEGT. Deletions cut 4 bases from V and 0 bases from J, with 17 bases between. The CDR3 is CASSGRPGGTSTDTQYF. The CDR3 DNA is TGTGCCAGCAGTGGAAGGCCCGGCGGAACTAGCACAGATACGCAGTATTTT.

The rearrangement joins TRBV5-4 to TRBJ2-1, with 12 bases aligning to TRBD1. The CDR3 sequence is 14 residues long. J gave up 9 bases and V 4 bases, and 5 bases lay outside the gene matches. From germline, CDR1 is SGHNT and CDR2 YYREEE (reference sequence). Here the CDR3 reads CASSPGTGGVEQFF. CDR3 nucleotide sequence: TGTGCCAGCAGCCCGGGGACAGGGGGCGTTGAGCAGTTCTTC.

The chain employs TRBV7-2 and TRBJ2-7, with D possibly being TRBD2 (5 bases). The germline gives CDR1 SGHTA, CDR2 FQGNSA. Trimming stripped 1 base from V and 3 bases from J, with 10 bases between. This CDR3 is 14 amino acids long. CDR3 DNA sequence: TGTGCCAGCAGCTTAGACAACCGGGGCTACGAGCAGTACTTC. Its protein product is CASSLDNRGYEQYF. Combining the CDR3 with reference TRBV7-2 and TRBJ2-7 gives the whole variable domain GAGVSQSPSNKVTEKGKDVELRCDPISGHTALYWYRQSLGQGLEFLIYFQGNSAPDKSGLPSDRFSAERTGGSVSTLTIQRTQQEDSAVYLCASSLDNRGYEQYFGPGTRLTVT.

The V and J genes are TRBV9 and TRBJ2-1; the D is unclear. This CDR3 is 13 amino acids long. Germline V gene sequence: CDR1 SGDLS, CDR2 YYNGEE. V was shortened by 3 bases and J by 0 bases, with 4 bases between the two germline ends. This CDR3 reads CASSASSYNEQFF. The CDR3 DNA reads TGTGCCAGCAGCGCCAGCTCCTACAATGAGCAGTTCTTC.

The V call is TRBV27, the J call TRBJ1-6; D possibly corresponds to TRBD1 (6 bases). CDR1 is MNHEY and CDR2 is SMNVEV in the germline V gene (reference sequence). Trimming cost V 5 bases and J 0 bases, with 11 bases left between them. The CDR3 is 16 residues long. The CDR3 sequence: CASSNGQSSYNSPLHF. The CDR3, as DNA: TGTGCCAGCAGTAACGGACAGAGCTCCTATAATTCACCCCTCCACTTT.

The genes are TRBV25-1 and TRBJ1-4; a weak D match, TRBD1 (5 bases). There are 13 residues in the CDR3. With 10 bases removed from V and 3 bases from J, the gap between germline ends came to 12 bases. Germline V CDR1 and CDR2: MGHDK, SYGVNS. The CDR3 DNA is TGTGCCACCGTGGACATAGCTAATGAAAAACTGTTTTTT. Amino acids: CATVDIANEKLFF.

The chain combines TRBV2 with TRBJ1-5; no firm D call. Between the trimmed V and J ends, which lost 6 bases and 0 bases, there was a span of 6 bases. The CDR3 consists of 13 residues. Per the germline V gene, CDR1 is SNHLY and CDR2 is FYNNEI. CDR3 sequence reads: CASRGLSNQPQHF. Written as DNA, the CDR3 is TGTGCCAGCAGGGGCCTTAGCAATCAGCCCCAGCATTTT.

The chain recombines TRBV25-1 with TRBJ2-1, with 10 bases aligning to TRBD2. Germline-derived CDR1 and CDR2 are MGHDK and SYGVNS. J lost 3 bases, V lost 7 bases, and 6 bases had no gene match. This CDR3 is 15 amino acids long. The DNA for the CDR3 is TGTGCCAGCACCCCACTAGCGGGACTCTACAATGAGCAGTTCTTC. It is translated as CASTPLAGLYNEQFF.

This sequence joins TRBV7-9 and TRBJ2-1; the match to TRBD1 covers 8 bases. Germline CDR1 reads SEHNR; CDR2 reads FQNEAQ (reference sequence). The CDR3 totals 15 residues. J lost 4 bases, V lost 2 bases, and 4 bases had no gene match. Here the CDR3 reads CASSLTGGSYNEQFF. CDR3 coding DNA: TGTGCCAGCAGCTTAACAGGGGGATCGTACAATGAGCAGTTCTTC. The full variable domain, completed using reference TRBV7-9 and TRBJ2-1, is DTGVSQNPRHKITKRGQNVTFRCDPISEHNRLYWYRQTLGQGPEFLTYFQNEAQLEKSRLLSDRFSAERPKGSFSTLEIQRTEQGDSAMYLCASSLTGGSYNEQFFGPGTRLTVL.